Presented here are 21 T cell receptor beta chains from one specimen sequenced in a study of tumor T cells in aggressive B-cell lymphoma. Sequencing was performed with immunoSEQ multiplex PCR; in TCRdb, only in-frame clones are kept and a portion is missing. The table has about 4,900 clones, 87% seen once; the top ten hold approximately 3%. The specimen was tumor tissue. These TCRs come from an adult with diffuse large B cell lymphoma.

V gene TRBV10-1 combines with J gene TRBJ2-7; D is uncertain. V gave up 6 bases and J gave up 1 base, with 10 bases separating them. The CDR3 loop spans 13 amino acids. Germline assignment: CDR1 WNHNN and CDR2 SYGVQD (reference sequence). CDR3 region: CASSPTGSYEQYF. DNA of the CDR3: TGCGCCAGCAGCCCGACCGGGTCCTACGAGCAGTACTTC.

The chain has TRBV7-9 and TRBJ1-5; 10 nucleotides agree with TRBD1. Germline trimming cut 5 bases from V and 5 bases from J; bases unmatched to any gene: 6. The germline gives CDR1 SEHNR, CDR2 FQNEAQ (reference sequence). This CDR3 has 15 amino acids. The chain's CDR3 is CASSNPGTGDQPQHF. In DNA form, the CDR3 reads TGTGCCAGCAGCAACCCCGGGACAGGGGATCAGCCCCAGCATTTT.

In DNA, the CDR3 is TGTGCCAGCAGTACACAGGGGGCAGATACGCAGTATTTT. Its protein is CASSTQGADTQYF. The chain links TRBV2 to TRBJ2-3; 8 positions agree with TRBD1. Germline V gives CDR1 SNHLY, CDR2 FYNNEI. The CDR3 is made up of 13 amino acids. J was trimmed by 4 bases and V by 5 bases; bases with no gene match: 2.

The rearrangement uses TRBV5-1 and TRBJ2-7; 7 bases are a match to TRBD1. J was trimmed by 3 bases and V by 4 bases; bases with no gene match: 10. Germline V CDR1 and CDR2: SGHRS, YFSETQ. CDR3 length: 15 amino acids. The CDR3 nucleotides read TGCGCCAGCAGCGTAAGACAGGGCCCCTTCTACGAGCAGTACTTC. Translating gives CASSVRQGPFYEQYF.

On this clone: At one of its ends the junction is not consistent with the germline gene, which may arise from a read error. Other DNA sequences in this sample translate to the same CDR3. This chain connects TRBV5-1 to TRBJ2-1; a weak D match, TRBD1 (6 bases). Per germline, CDR1 SGHRS and CDR2 YFSETQ. This CDR3 is 14 amino acids long. This CDR3 is CASKGRGDNNEQFF. The CDR3 nucleotides are TGCGCTAGCAAGGGGCGAGGGGACAACAATGAGCAGTTCTTC.

This sequence joins TRBV30 and TRBJ1-1, with D perhaps matching TRBD1 (6 bases). Germline V gene lookup returns CDR1 GTSNPN and CDR2 SVGIG (reference sequence). This CDR3 is 13 amino acids long. V lost 2 bases and J 6 bases, leaving 13 bases between the germline ends. In DNA form, the CDR3 reads TGTGCCTGGAGTTTAGGGGGAATTGCTGAAGCTTTCTTT. Its translation is CAWSLGGIAEAFF. Drawing the rest from reference TRBV30 and TRBJ1-1, the complete variable domain is SQTIHQWPATLVQPVGSPLSLECTVEGTSNPNLYWYRQAAGRGLQLLFYSVGIGQISSEVPQNLSASRPQDRQFILSSKKLLLSDSGFYLCAWSLGGIAEAFFGQGTRLTVV.

The chain employs TRBV6-5 and TRBJ1-1; 7 bases fit TRBD1. V lost 6 bases and J lost 5; bases outside the gene matches: 9. Looked up from germline, CDR1 is MNHEY and CDR2 is SVGAGI. This CDR3 comprises 14 residues. The DNA for the CDR3 is TGTGCCAGCAGAACAACGACAGGGAAAACTGAAGCTTTCTTT. As protein: CASRTTTGKTEAFF.

V and J are TRBV5-5 and TRBJ2-7; 9 nucleotides line up with TRBD1. Germline V gene data show CDR1 as SGHKS and CDR2 as YYEKEE (reference sequence). The CDR3 consists of 16 residues. After removal of 4 bases from V and 3 bases from J, the junction contained 11 bases not matched to a gene. DNA of the CDR3: TGTGCCAGCAGCAAGGGGGGGGGACAGGGAGTCTACGAGCAGTACTTC. This gives the protein CASSKGGGQGVYEQYF.

This sequence joins TRBV19 and TRBJ2-7; the match to TRBD1 covers 11 bases. The germline V gene encodes CDR1 LNHDA and CDR2 SQIVND (reference sequence). V was clipped by 5 bases and J by 3 bases; unmatched bases: 3. This CDR3 is 14 amino acids long. The DNA of the CDR3 is TGTGCCAGTAGTGTTGGGACAGGGGGCTACGAGCAGTACTTC. It codes for CASSVGTGGYEQYF.

This chain connects TRBV18 to TRBJ1-3, with D possibly being TRBD1 (5 bases). The germline V and J ends were trimmed by 3 bases and 7 bases, with 16 bases remaining between them. The germline CDR1 and CDR2 sequences are KGHSH and LQKENI. This CDR3 spans 15 amino acids. CDR3 nucleotides: TGTGCCAGCTCACCCGCCCGGGGGGGAAAGAACACCATATATTTT. Translation gives CASSPARGGKNTIYF. The whole variable domain, remainder taken from reference TRBV18 and TRBJ1-3, is NAGVMQNPRHLVRRRGQEARLRCSPMKGHSHVYWYRQLPEEGLKFMVYLQKENIIDESGMPKERFSAEFPKEGPSILRIQQVVRGDSAAYFCASSPARGGKNTIYFGEGSWLTVV.

The chain joins TRBV7-6 to TRBJ2-1; D gene uncertain. The germline CDR1 and CDR2 sequences are SGHVS and FNYEAQ. CDR3 length: 13 amino acids. V was shortened by 5 bases and J by 9 bases, with 14 bases between the two germline ends. The DNA of the CDR3 is TGTGCCAGCAGCCGCAACACACAGTCTGAGCAGTTCTTC. Amino acids: CASSRNTQSEQFF.

This rearrangement joins TRBV10-2 to TRBJ1-5; no clear D gene. V lost 3 bases and J lost 0, with 9 bases in between. The CDR3 spans 15 residues. CDR1 and CDR2 (germline): WSHSY, SAAADI. This CDR3 reads CASSDGSYSNQPQHF. As DNA, the CDR3 is TGCGCCAGCAGTGATGGTAGCTATAGCAATCAGCCCCAGCATTTT.

This rearrangement joins TRBV5-1 to TRBJ2-3; 8 nucleotides align to TRBD2. The CDR3 length is 15 residues. The germline V gene has CDR1 SGHRS and CDR2 YFSETQ. Trimming cost V 4 bases and J 5 bases; bases outside gene matches: 9. The CDR3 DNA reads as TGCGCCAGCAGCCCCCATAGCGGGACGGTAGATACGCAGTATTTT. Translating gives CASSPHSGTVDTQYF. The variable domain in full, with the rest retrieved from reference TRBV5-1 and TRBJ2-3, is KAGVTQTPRYLIKTRGQQVTLSCSPISGHRSVSWYQQTPGQGLQFLFEYFSETQRNKGNFPGRFSGRQFSNSRSEMNVSTLELGDSALYLCASSPHSGTVDTQYFGPGTRLTVL.

The CDR3 sequence is CASSVNAGVSNQPQHF. Here the CDR3 DNA reads TGTGCCAGTAGTGTGAACGCCGGGGTCAGCAATCAGCCCCAGCATTTT. The chain combines TRBV19 with TRBJ1-5; no clear D gene. Trimming took off 5 bases at V and 1 base at J, with 15 bases between the two ends. CDR3 length: 16 amino acids. Germline-derived CDR1 and CDR2 are LNHDA and SQIVND (reference sequence).

This clone occurred once. V gene TRBV4-1 combines with J gene TRBJ2-5; 12 positions agree with TRBD2. The J call could be wrong; TRBJ2-7 is a better fit for the DNA end. Germline assignment: CDR1 MGHRA and CDR2 YSYEKL. This CDR3 spans 16 amino acids. CDR3 DNA sequence: TGCGCCAGCAGCCAAGAATGGACTAGCGGGATCTACGAGCAGTACTTC. This translates into CASSQEWTSGIYEQYF.

V usage is TRBV27 and J usage is TRBJ1-1; D is ambiguous. Trimming removed 2 bases from V and 3 bases from J, with 7 bases in between. This CDR3 has 13 amino acids. Per germline, CDR1 MNHEY and CDR2 SMNVEV (reference sequence). CDR3 DNA: TGTGCCAGCAGTTTAATGGCGGACACTGAAGCTTTCTTT. Translated, it gives CASSLMADTEAFF.

The V call is TRBV7-2, the J call TRBJ1-1; D might be TRBD1 (5 bases). In germline, CDR1 is SGHTA, CDR2 FQGNSA. Trimming took off 2 bases at V and 11 bases at J, with 15 bases between the two ends. The CDR3 consists of 13 residues. The CDR3 sequence is CASSLINGGEAFF. Here the CDR3 DNA reads TGTGCCAGCAGCTTAATCAATGGGGGGGAGGCTTTCTTT.

The V and J genes are TRBV14 and TRBJ2-7, with a possible D match to TRBD1 (5 bases). CDR3 size: 13 residues. CDR1 is SGHDN, CDR2 FVKESK, per germline. Trimming took off 6 bases at V and 9 bases at J, with 18 bases between the two ends. Here the CDR3 DNA reads TGTGCCAGCAGACCGATTACAGGATTACCGCAGTACTTC. Translating it yields CASRPITGLPQYF.

The rearrangement links TRBV4-3 to TRBJ2-7, with D possibly matching TRBD2 (5 bases). Looked up from germline, CDR1 is LGHNA and CDR2 is YSLEER. The V end was cut by 3 bases, the J end by 7 bases, with 10 bases between. The CDR3 sequence is 12 residues long. CDR3 loop: CASSHASGEQYF. CDR3 sequence (DNA): TGCGCCAGCAGCCATGCCTCGGGAGAGCAGTACTTC.

V is TRBV19 and J is TRBJ1-2; D unclear. The CDR3 totals 12 residues. Trimming removed 3 bases from V and 1 base from J, with 3 bases in between. Germline V lookup: CDR1 LNHDA, CDR2 SQIVND (reference sequence). This CDR3 reads CASSINNYGYTF. CDR3 nucleotide sequence: TGTGCCAGTAGTATTAATAACTATGGCTACACCTTC.

This chain links TRBV25-1 with TRBJ2-6, with a possible D match to TRBD1 (5 bases). This CDR3 has 14 residues. CDR1 is MGHDK and CDR2 is SYGVNS in the germline V gene. V was shortened by 8 bases and J by 1 base, with 9 bases between the two germline ends. The CDR3 sequence is CASADSSGANVLTF. For the CDR3, the DNA is TGTGCCAGCGCCGACAGTTCTGGGGCCAACGTCCTGACTTTC.